This is a list of T cell receptor beta chains from one sample in a study of PD-1 blockade in classical Hodgkin lymphoma. TCRdb keeps only in-frame clones here, not all; method: immunoSEQ multiplex PCR. The data show about 25,000 clones, 65% to 90% seen once. Source: peripheral blood mononuclear cells (PBMCs), taken at baseline. These receptors all stem from a human donor with classical Hodgkin lymphoma. Both conserved end residues are part of each CDR3. The D gene is left open where the match is weak. Size tells how often a clone was seen (once, few, many) or the class of an expanded clone, and some rows leave it out.

d_call,j_call,v_call,clone_size,cdr3_aa,cdr3_nt
TRBD2,TRBJ2-1,TRBV6-5,.,CASSYYASGGDEQFF,TGTGCCAGCAGTTACTATGCTAGCGGGGGTGATGAGCAGTTCTTC
TRBD1,TRBJ2-1,TRBV5-1,.,CASSLGQGTSTVRFF,TGCGCCAGCAGCTTGGGACAGGGGACGTCCACGGTGCGGTTCTTC
.,TRBJ2-1,TRBV6-6,.,CASSYSHGEQFF,TGTGCCAGCAGTTACTCCCACGGTGAGCAGTTCTTC
.,TRBJ2-3,TRBV9,.,CASSEWADTQYF,TGTGCCAGCAGCGAGTGGGCAGATACGCAGTATTTT
.,TRBJ2-3,TRBV14,.,CASSQVPGGLQYF,TGTGCCAGCAGCCAAGTGCCCGGGGGGCTGCAGTATTTT
.,TRBJ1-1,TRBV7-3,.,CASSPLGAGYTEAFF,TGTGCCAGCAGCCCCCTAGGGGCAGGCTACACTGAAGCTTTCTTT
.,TRBJ1-6,TRBV2,few,CASSEAMAIRIFSPLHF,TGTGCCAGCAGTGAAGCGATGGCAATAAGGATCTTTTCACCCCTCCACTTT
TRBD1,TRBJ1-5,TRBV27,.,CASSLLGQDSNQPQHF,TGTGCCAGCAGTTTACTAGGACAGGATAGCAATCAGCCCCAGCATTTT
TRBD1,TRBJ1-4,TRBV29-1,.,CSYKGQLNEKLFF,TGCAGCTACAAGGGACAGCTTAATGAAAAACTGTTTTTT
.,TRBJ1-3,TRBV7-8,.,CASSLTSGTLSGNTIYF,TGTGCCAGCAGCCTAACCTCCGGGACGCTCTCTGGAAACACCATATATTTT
TRBD1,TRBJ1-4,TRBV6-6,once,CASGDRGLEKLFF,TGTGCCAGCGGAGACAGGGGGCTTGAAAAACTGTTTTTT
TRBD1,TRBJ1-2,TRBV5-1,.,CASSGGTDYGYTF,TGCGCCAGCAGCGGCGGGACAGACTATGGCTACACCTTC
.,TRBJ2-7,TRBV5-1,.,CASSEAYEQYF,TGCGCCAGCAGCGAGGCCTACGAGCAGTACTTC
TRBD2,TRBJ2-1,TRBV5-5,few,CASSSEGLPYNEQFF,TGTGCCAGCAGCTCGGAGGGACTACCCTACAATGAGCAGTTCTTC
TRBD1,TRBJ1-2,TRBV6-5,few,CASSWDSGGSGYTF,TGTGCCAGCAGTTGGGACAGCGGAGGGTCTGGCTACACCTTC
TRBD1,TRBJ1-1,TRBV6-6,.,CASTPGVGQREAFF,TGTGCCAGCACCCCGGGGGTGGGACAGCGTGAAGCTTTCTTT
.,TRBJ1-3,TRBV19,.,CASQTMWGNGNTIYF,TGTGCCAGTCAAACGATGTGGGGAAACGGAAACACCATATATTTT
.,TRBJ1-1,TRBV4-1,few,CASSQGAGVTEAFF,TGCGCCAGCAGCCAAGGGGCAGGGGTTACTGAAGCTTTCTTT
TRBD1,TRBJ2-7,TRBV5-1,.,CASSSGQGSYEQYF,TGCGCCAGCAGCTCGGGACAGGGCTCCTACGAGCAGTACTTC
.,TRBJ1-1,TRBV7-8,.,CASSLAHVGGTEAFF,TGTGCCAGCAGCTTAGCGCACGTGGGTGGCACTGAAGCTTTCTTT
.,TRBJ1-2,TRBV6-5,.,CASSYSTRGQGYGYTF,TGTGCCAGCAGTTACTCGACCCGGGGGCAGGGCTATGGCTACACCTTC
.,TRBJ2-3,TRBV4-2,.,CASRRVSGGQTDTQYF,TGTGCCAGCCGGAGGGTCTCAGGGGGACAAACAGATACGCAGTATTTT
.,TRBJ2-5,TRBV5-1,.,CASSSRPGLQETQYF,TGCGCCAGCAGCTCGCGTCCAGGGTTACAAGAGACCCAGTACTTC
.,TRBJ1-1,TRBV7-9,.,CASSLGGARGAEAFF,TGTGCCAGCAGCTTGGGAGGGGCCAGGGGAGCTGAAGCTTTCTTT